Listed below are T cell receptor beta chains from one sample, sequenced in a study of human T cells and chemical hapten exposure. Using its own MiXCR run on the RACE reads, TCRdb lists one record per CDR3 protein. The repertoire consists of approximately 100,000 distinct CDR3 sequences, with 9% to 9.5% occurring once and the leading ten covering 3% to 3.5%. The input for sequencing was whole blood, taken in connection with sensitization to the hapten diphenylcyclopropenone (DPC). The receptors stem from a middle-aged woman with alopecia areata. Some clones in this sample may be carry-over from other donors' samples. Both conserved end residues are part of each CDR3. The order of the fields is D gene, V gene, J gene, clone size, CDR3 protein, CDR3 DNA. D genes are given only for firm matches. Part of the rows lack a size; the others show once, few, many or a class for expanded clones.

-	TRBV10-3	TRBJ2-1	few	CAISESGPTAYNEQFF	TGTGCCATCAGTGAGTCGGGACCAACAGCCTACAATGAGCAGTTCTTC
-	TRBV28	TRBJ2-6	few	CASSFQVDTGANVLTF	TGTGCCAGCAGTTTTCAGGTTGACACTGGGGCCAACGTCCTGACTTTC
-	TRBV2	TRBJ1-1	few	CASALGGLNTEAFF	TGTGCCAGCGCCCTTGGGGGACTGAACACTGAAGCTTTCTTT
-	TRBV11-2	TRBJ1-1	-	CATQERGNTEAFF	TGTGCCACCCAAGAAAGGGGGAACACTGAAGCTTTCTTT
TRBD1	TRBV5-4	TRBJ2-1	few	CASIPLPGQGAYNEQFF	TGTGCCAGCATCCCTCTGCCGGGACAGGGGGCCTACAATGAGCAGTTCTTC
-	TRBV6-2/TRBV6-3	TRBJ2-1	many	CASSYSPLRGPQVGNEQFF	TGTGCCAGCAGTTATTCCCCCCTCAGGGGTCCCCAGGTGGGGAATGAGCAGTTCTTC
-	TRBV12-3/TRBV12-4	TRBJ1-1	many	CASSLGGGRGNTEAFF	TGTGCCAGCAGTTTAGGGGGAGGCAGGGGGAACACTGAAGCTTTCTTT
-	TRBV27	TRBJ2-7	many	CATLGSDKYEQYF	TGTGCCACGTTAGGATCCGACAAGTACGAGCAGTACTTC
-	TRBV6-1	TRBJ1-2	few	CASSAQAAFDYGYTF	TGTGCCAGCAGTGCGCAGGCGGCTTTCGACTATGGCTACACCTTC
-	TRBV12-3/TRBV12-4	TRBJ2-4	few	CASSLGGENIQYF	TGTGCCAGCAGTTTAGGGGGTGAGAACATTCAGTACTTC
-	TRBV7-6	TRBJ2-3	many	CASSLSVDTQYF	TGTGCCAGCAGCTTGTCAGTCGATACGCAGTATTTT
-	TRBV28	TRBJ2-7	many	CASSLGGASYEQYF	TGTGCCAGCAGTTTGGGGGGGGCCAGCTACGAGCAGTACTTC
TRBD1	TRBV6-4	TRBJ2-7	few	CASSDSGTGPYEQYF	TGTGCCAGCAGTGACTCCGGGACAGGGCCATACGAGCAGTACTTC
TRBD2	TRBV6-2/TRBV6-3	TRBJ2-1	many	CASSYGGGQFF	TGTGCCAGCAGTTACGGCGGGGGGCAGTTCTTC
TRBD1	TRBV7-2	TRBJ2-5	-	CASSSQGRETQYF	TGTGCCAGCAGCTCACAGGGGAGAGAGACCCAGTACTTC
-	TRBV5-1	TRBJ1-1	many	CASSLMGPALNTEAFF	TGCGCCAGCAGCTTGATGGGGCCCGCTCTGAACACTGAAGCTTTCTTT
TRBD2	TRBV4-1	TRBJ2-3	-	CASSSTVAGGEDTQYF	TGCGCCAGCAGCTCGACCGTAGCGGGGGGGGAAGATACGCAGTATTTT
-	TRBV3-1	TRBJ1-5	few	CAWGGYQPQHF	TGTGCCTGGGGGGGCTATCAGCCCCAGCATTTT